These T cell receptor beta chains were read from a single sample in a study of beta chain features in type 1 diabetes. This table comes from immunoSEQ multiplex PCR, and its TCRdb copy is limited to in-frame clones, with some not included. The sample holds roughly 180,000 clones, more than 10% seen once. The sample was central memory CD4+ T cells from blood. The receptor set was obtained from a woman aged 18-30 years in good health. Both conserved end residues are part of each CDR3. A D gene is named only where the DNA matches it firmly. Clone size is shown for a subset of rows, as once, few, many or a class of expanded clone.

few	TRBV5-1	NA	TRBJ2-7	TGCGCCAGCAGCTTTCAGGGGAACGAGCAGTACTTC	CASSFQGNEQYF
few	TRBV7-9	NA	TRBJ2-7	TGTGCCAGCAGCTTAACCAGGGGATACGAGCAGTACTTC	CASSLTRGYEQYF
NA	TRBV28	NA	TRBJ2-1	TGTGCCAGCAGTTTCCCCCCTAGCCACAATGAGCAGTTCTTC	CASSFPPSHNEQFF
few	TRBV7-2	TRBD2	TRBJ2-7	TGTGCCAGCAGCGACCCGGGACTAGGAAGTTCCTACGAGCAGTACTTC	CASSDPGLGSSYEQYF
few	TRBV5-1	NA	TRBJ2-7	TGCGCCAGCAGCTCCGAGACAGCCTCCCAGCAGTACTTC	CASSSETASQQYF
NA	TRBV28	TRBD2	TRBJ2-7	TGTGCCACCCTCGGGGTGGGACTAGCGAATTACGAGCAGTACTTC	CATLGVGLANYEQYF
NA	TRBV18	NA	TRBJ1-4	TGTGCCAGCTCACGAAACAGGCCTACAACTAATGAAAAACTGTTTTTT	CASSRNRPTTNEKLFF
few	TRBV2	NA	TRBJ2-5	TGTGCCAGCGGCGGGGACAGCGGGTACCAAGAGACCCAGTACTTC	CASGGDSGYQETQYF
many	TRBV13	NA	TRBJ2-2	TGTGCCAGCAGCCGAAACAGGGCGAACACCGGGGAGCTGTTTTTT	CASSRNRANTGELFF
NA	TRBV10-3	TRBD1	TRBJ2-3	TGTGCCATCGCTCGGAGGGACAGGAACACAGATACGCAGTATTTT	CAIARRDRNTDTQYF
NA	TRBV4-2	TRBD2	TRBJ2-1	TGTGCCAGCAGCCAAGAGCCAAGCGGGGGTAGCAATGAGCAGTTCTTC	CASSQEPSGGSNEQFF
NA	TRBV28	NA	TRBJ1-2	TGTGCCAGCAACATAGGACAACGACCGCGGGGCTACACCTTC	CASNIGQRPRGYTF
few	TRBV2	NA	TRBJ1-2	TGTGCCAGCAGTCCAGAGCGCGGGAACTATGGCTACACCTTC	CASSPERGNYGYTF
few	TRBV18	NA	TRBJ1-1	TGTGCCAGCTCTCACAGACAGCTGATGAACACTGAAGCTTTCTTT	CASSHRQLMNTEAFF
NA	TRBV27	TRBD2	TRBJ2-1	TGTGCCAGCAGTCGGGCGGGAGACTTTAGGAATGAGCAGTTCTTC	CASSRAGDFRNEQFF
NA	TRBV5-1	NA	TRBJ2-5	TGCGCCAGCAGCAAGGGGACATTGGAGGAGACCCAGTACTTC	CASSKGTLEETQYF
NA	TRBV9	NA	TRBJ2-3	TGTGCCAGCAGCGCCCTCAGGGGGGTCCCCACAGATACGCAGTATTTT	CASSALRGVPTDTQYF
few	TRBV13	NA	TRBJ2-1	TGTGCCAGCAGCCCCCTCCCGGGGAGCTCCTACAATGAGCAGTTCTTC	CASSPLPGSSYNEQFF
few	TRBV7-2	TRBD2	TRBJ2-2	TGTGCCAGCAGCTGGGGGCTAGCGGGCCTCGCGAACACCGGGGAGCTGTTTTTT	CASSWGLAGLANTGELFF
NA	TRBV7-2	TRBD1	TRBJ2-1	TGTGCCAGCAGCCTCGGGACAGTCGATGAGCAGTTCTTC	CASSLGTVDEQFF
few	TRBV18	TRBD1	TRBJ1-5	TGTGCCAGCTCACCGGACAGGGATCAGCCCCAGCATTTT	CASSPDRDQPQHF
NA	TRBV30	NA	TRBJ1-4	TGTGCTCTCAGCGTGGGGCCTACTAATGAAAAACTGTTTTTT	CALSVGPTNEKLFF
few	TRBV30	NA	TRBJ2-7	TGTGCCTGGATGCAGGGAAGCTACGAGCAGTACTTC	CAWMQGSYEQYF